A single sample is the source of the 28 T cell receptor beta chains below, sequenced in a study of response to subunit inactivated influenza vaccine. TCRdb re-analysed the RT-PCR reads in MiXCR, keeping a single row per CDR3 protein. Among roughly 290,000 distinct CDR3 sequences, about a fifth were seen once, and the ten largest hold roughly a tenth. This sample comprised PBMCs from blood, obtained less than 22 months after vaccination. These receptors were collected from a man aged 50-75 years who received an inactivated influenza vaccine.

V is TRBV30 and J is TRBJ1-2, with D perhaps TRBD1 (6 bases). The germline gives CDR1 GTSNPN, CDR2 SVGIG (reference sequence). V was trimmed by 4 bases and J by 5 bases, leaving 17 bases between them. This CDR3 has 14 residues. CDR3 bases: TGTGCCTGGAAAAGAACGACAGGCTCATATGGCTACACCTTC. Translated, it gives CAWKRTTGSYGYTF.

This clonotype has just a few counts. V is TRBV18 and J is TRBJ2-3; TRBD2 matches at 10 bases. Looked up from germline, CDR1 is KGHSH and CDR2 is LQKENI. The CDR3 extends over 16 amino acids. Unmatched junction bases numbered 12, after V lost 6 bases and J lost 6 bases. CDR3 DNA: TGTGCCAGCTCTGGGCGAGCTAGCGGGAGTGGTGATACGCAGTATTTT. Residues: CASSGRASGSGDTQYF.

The chain employs TRBV6-1 and TRBJ2-2; 12 bases are shared with TRBD2. The germline V gene encodes CDR1 MNHNS and CDR2 SASEGT. The CDR3 has 17 amino acids. V shed 8 bases, J shed 5 bases, and the junction held 12 bases outside the gene matches. In DNA form, the CDR3 reads TGTGCCAGCGGCGGATCTAGCGGGGGGGCCCGGACCGGGGAGCTGTTTTTT. Its translation is CASGGSSGGARTGELFF.

CDR3 residues: CASSSGGQVANYGYTF. The DNA for the CDR3 is TGTGCCAGCAGTTCCGGAGGACAGGTAGCTAACTATGGCTACACCTTC. The chain couples TRBV12-3 or TRBV12-4 to TRBJ1-2, with 7 nucleotides matching TRBD1. Trimming cost V 4 bases and J 0 bases; bases outside gene matches: 8. CDR3 size: 16 residues.

This clonotype was picked up a small number of times. This sequence joins TRBV7-2 and TRBJ2-1, with TRBD2 identical over 8 bases. Losses at the gene ends were 6 bases for V and 5 bases for J; bases not matched to a gene: 6. Germline V CDR1 and CDR2: SGHTA, FQGNSA. The CDR3 is 14 residues long. CDR3 sequence reads: CASRAGTSNNEQFF. The CDR3 DNA reads TGTGCCAGCAGGGCCGGGACTAGTAACAATGAGCAGTTCTTC.

The chain combines TRBV4-3 with TRBJ2-4, with no clear D. V was trimmed by 1 base and J by 15 bases, leaving 19 bases between them. Germline V gene data show CDR1 as LGHNA and CDR2 as YSLEER. The CDR3 consists of 14 residues. CDR3 coding DNA: TGCGCCAGCAGCCAAGGGGGTTCAACAGTCCCCTCGTACTTC. Translation: CASSQGGSTVPSYF.

The table lists this clonotype with a few counts. V usage is TRBV2 and J usage is TRBJ2-6; possible D gene TRBD2, 6 bases. In germline, CDR1 is SNHLY, CDR2 FYNNEI. Trimming took 6 bases from V and 0 from J, leaving 15 bases between them. The CDR3 sequence is 17 residues long. The CDR3 DNA reads as TGTGCCAGCAGGGGGGGTGACGGCTCCTCTGGGGCCAACGTCCTGACTTTC. This translates into CASRGGDGSSGANVLTF. Combining the CDR3 with reference TRBV2 and TRBJ2-6 gives the whole variable domain EPEVTQTPSHQVTQMGQEVILRCVPISNHLYFYWYRQILGQKVEFLVSFYNNEISEKSEIFDDQFSVERPDGSNFTLKIRSTKLEDSAMYFCASRGGDGSSGANVLTFGAGSRLTVL.

The chain recombines TRBV28 with TRBJ2-1, with 10 bases identical to TRBD1. After removal of 2 bases from V and 4 bases from J, the junction contained 20 bases not matched to a gene. CDR1 is MDHEN and CDR2 is SYDVKM in the germline V gene. This CDR3 is 21 amino acids long. The CDR3 is CASSLPLDRGRASGLYNEQFF. The CDR3 bases are TGTGCCAGCAGTTTACCCTTGGACAGGGGGAGGGCTAGCGGACTTTACAATGAGCAGTTCTTC. The full variable domain, completed using reference TRBV28 and TRBJ2-1, is DVKVTQSSRYLVKRTGEKVFLECVQDMDHENMFWYRQDPGLGLRLIYFSYDVKMKEKGDIPEGYSVSREKKERFSLILESASTNQTSMYLCASSLPLDRGRASGLYNEQFFGPGTRLTVL.

This CDR3 reads CSARKAFDTEAFF. CDR3 coding DNA: TGCAGTGCTAGAAAGGCATTTGACACTGAAGCTTTCTTT. The chain recombines TRBV20-1 with TRBJ1-1; D call uncertain. Germline V lookup: CDR1 DFQATT, CDR2 SNEGSKA (reference sequence). Trimming stripped 2 bases from V and 3 bases from J, with 10 bases between. The CDR3 is made up of 13 amino acids.

The chain has TRBV5-1 and TRBJ1-4, with 7 bases fitting TRBD1. Germline CDR1 reads SGHRS; CDR2 reads YFSETQ. The V gene end was trimmed by 2 bases and the J gene end by 6 bases; junction bases not matched to a gene: 4. CDR3 size: 14 residues. The CDR3 sequence: CASSFPGGDEKLFF. In nucleotides, the CDR3 is TGCGCCAGCAGCTTCCCAGGGGGTGATGAAAAACTGTTTTTT.

This chain connects TRBV6-5 to TRBJ1-5; D is perhaps TRBD1 (5 bases). The CDR3 totals 18 residues. The germline V and J ends were trimmed by 2 bases and 2 bases, with 19 bases remaining between them. Germline V CDR1 and CDR2: MNHEY, SVGAGI. CDR3: CASSYVFHLVGGNQPQHF. The CDR3 nucleotides read TGTGCCAGCAGTTACGTTTTCCATTTAGTAGGGGGCAATCAGCCCCAGCATTTT.

In its sample, this clonotype was seen a few times. The chain carries TRBV28 and TRBJ2-3, with TRBD1 as a possible D gene (5 bases). The germline V and J ends were trimmed by 3 bases and 3 bases, with 7 bases remaining between them. The CDR3 extends over 13 amino acids. CDR1 is MDHEN, CDR2 SYDVKM, per germline. CDR3 DNA sequence: TGTGCCAGCAGTTTGACAGCAACAGATACGCAGTATTTT. Encoded protein: CASSLTATDTQYF.

V usage is TRBV20-1 and J usage is TRBJ2-1; TRBD2 might be the D (6 bases). The germline V gene encodes CDR1 DFQATT and CDR2 SNEGSKA (reference sequence). Deletions cut 5 bases from V and 8 bases from J, with 19 bases between. The CDR3 consists of 14 residues. DNA for the CDR3: TGCAGTGCTTCACTAGCCCCCTTAGCCGATGAGCAGTTCTTC. Encoded protein: CSASLAPLADEQFF.

This chain joins TRBV20-1 and TRBJ1-2; 7 bases map to TRBD1. The CDR3 spans 14 residues. Germline V CDR1 and CDR2: DFQATT, SNEGSKA (reference sequence). V was clipped by 6 bases and J by 7 bases; unmatched bases: 14. CDR3 nucleotides: TGCAGTGCCCCGGGACAGCTTCTCGATGGTGGCTACACCTTC. Protein product: CSAPGQLLDGGYTF.

This clonotype has more than one count but fewer than ten. The chain links TRBV6-2 or TRBV6-3 to TRBJ2-3; possibly TRBD2 for D (6 bases). Germline CDR1 reads MNHEY; CDR2 reads SVGEGT. Trimming left V 0 bases short and J 0 bases short, with 10 bases between. The CDR3 has 16 residues. The CDR3 loop reads CASSYSGTYSTDTQYF. The CDR3 DNA sequence: TGTGCCAGCAGTTACTCGGGGACTTACAGCACAGATACGCAGTATTTT.

The chain recombines TRBV20-1 with TRBJ2-3, with 11 positions matching TRBD2. Germline assignment: CDR1 DFQATT and CDR2 SNEGSKA (reference sequence). Trimming removed 5 bases from V and 2 bases from J; junction bases left unmatched: 9. The CDR3 contains 16 residues. CDR3 loop: CSARTGLAVFTDTQYF. The CDR3 nucleotides are TGCAGTGCTCGCACGGGACTAGCGGTTTTCACAGATACGCAGTATTTT.

This clonotype came up a few times. The rearrangement uses TRBV10-3 and TRBJ1-6; 8 bases align to TRBD1. V dropped 4 bases and J dropped 6; count of bases not matched to a gene: 5. CDR1 ENHRY and CDR2 SYGVKD come from the germline V gene. This CDR3 is built from 15 residues. The CDR3 is CAISAGQALNSPLHF. The CDR3 DNA sequence: TGTGCCATCAGTGCGGGACAGGCCCTTAATTCACCCCTCCACTTT.

This clonotype was seen only a few times. The chain employs TRBV4-2 and TRBJ2-1, with D hard to call. This CDR3 is built from 15 residues. CDR1 LGHNA and CDR2 YNFKEQ come from the germline V gene. With 0 bases removed from V and 4 bases from J, the gap between germline ends came to 10 bases. The CDR3, as DNA: TGTGCCAGCAGCCAAGATTTGGCAGTTTACAATGAGCAGTTCTTC. Protein sequence: CASSQDLAVYNEQFF.

The rearrangement uses TRBV12-3 or TRBV12-4 and TRBJ2-1; D not certain. The CDR3 loop spans 16 amino acids. The V gene lost 6 bases and the J gene lost 1 base, with 16 bases spanning the gap. In nucleotides, the CDR3 is TGTGCCAGCAGGCGTACTGGGCTTATGTCCTACAATGAGCAGTTCTTC. Translation: CASRRTGLMSYNEQFF.

The rearrangement links TRBV15 to TRBJ2-1; D is undetermined. From germline, CDR1 is LNHNV and CDR2 YYDKDF (reference sequence). With 0 bases removed from V and 4 bases from J, the gap between germline ends came to 7 bases. The CDR3 extends over 14 amino acids. The CDR3 nucleotides are TGTGCCACCAGCAGAGAAGAGATTTACAATGAGCAGTTCTTC. It codes for CATSREEIYNEQFF.

There are a few counts of this clonotype. The chain joins TRBV2 to TRBJ1-2, with a possible D match to TRBD1 (6 bases). V was cut by 6 bases and J by 2 bases, with 16 bases left in between. The CDR3 length is 15 residues. The germline V gene encodes CDR1 SNHLY and CDR2 FYNNEI. CDR3 sequence: CASRGGSSVNYGYTF. CDR3 nucleotides: TGTGCCAGCAGGGGGGGCAGCTCGGTCAACTATGGCTACACCTTC.

The CDR3 loop is CSAVSTDTQYF. In nucleotides, the CDR3 is TGCAGTGCTGTTAGTACAGATACGCAGTATTTT. The chain combines TRBV20-1 with TRBJ2-3; no clear D. V lost 5 bases to trimming and J lost 3 bases, with 6 bases between them. The CDR3 spans 11 residues. Germline V gives CDR1 DFQATT, CDR2 SNEGSKA (reference sequence).

The chain joins TRBV3-1 to TRBJ1-3, with no clear D. V was shortened by 1 base and J by 5 bases, with 9 bases between the two germline ends. Looked up from germline, CDR1 is LGHDT and CDR2 is YNNKEL (reference sequence). This CDR3 contains 14 residues. The CDR3 is CASSQVLGRNTIYF. DNA for the CDR3: TGTGCCAGCAGCCAAGTTTTAGGGCGAAACACCATATATTTT.

In this sample, this clonotype turned up many times. CDR3 in amino acids: CASSMGPPDYGYTF. The CDR3 bases are TGTGCCAGCAGTATGGGGCCCCCTGACTATGGCTACACCTTC. This rearrangement joins TRBV12-3 or TRBV12-4 to TRBJ1-2; D is perhaps TRBD1 (5 bases). The ends were cut back, 5 bases at V and 3 bases at J, with 13 bases in the middle. CDR3 size: 14 residues.

In its sample, this clonotype was seen a few times. This rearrangement joins TRBV20-1 to TRBJ1-4, with 9 bases identical to TRBD1. From germline, CDR1 is DFQATT and CDR2 SNEGSKA (reference sequence). V was clipped by 4 bases and J by 7 bases; unmatched bases: 1. CDR3 size: 12 residues. The CDR3 DNA follows: TGCAGTGCTACGGACAGGGGTGAAAAACTGTTTTTT. It codes for CSATDRGEKLFF.

This clonotype has a count of ten or more. The genes are TRBV6-5 and TRBJ1-1, with 8 bases fitting TRBD1. The CDR3 consists of 18 residues. Unmatched junction bases numbered 10, after V lost 0 bases and J lost 1 base. Germline lookup yields CDR1 MNHEY and CDR2 SVGAGI. In DNA form, the CDR3 reads TGTGCCAGCAGTTACTCGATGGACAGGGTTTTGCCGAACACTGAAGCTTTCTTT. This sequence encodes CASSYSMDRVLPNTEAFF.

This chain joins TRBV12-3 or TRBV12-4 and TRBJ2-1; D tentatively fits TRBD1 or TRBD2 (5 bases each). The length of the CDR3 is 11 residues. V lost 6 bases to trimming and J lost 9 bases, with 9 bases between them. The CDR3 DNA reads as TGTGCCAGCAGCCTAGGGACTGAGCAGTTCTTC. Residues: CASSLGTEQFF.

The chain recombines TRBV29-1 with TRBJ1-2; 9 bases map to TRBD1. CDR1 is SQVTM, CDR2 ANQGSEA, per germline. J lost 8 bases, V lost 5 bases, and 9 bases had no gene match. The CDR3 covers 13 residues. CDR3 in amino acids: CSVKPGTGNGYTF. CDR3 nucleotide sequence: TGCAGCGTTAAACCCGGGACAGGGAACGGCTACACCTTC. The full variable domain, in which reference TRBV29-1 and TRBJ1-2 provide the parts outside the CDR3, is SAVISQKPSRDICQRGTSLTIQCQVDSQVTMMFWYRQQPGQSLTLIATANQGSEATYESGFVIDKFPISRPNLTFSTLTVSNMSPEDSSIYLCSVKPGTGNGYTFGSGTRLTVV.